This record looks at one T cell receptor beta chain sequence and its context. This sample was included in a study of blood T cell repertoires in COVID-19. Background on the study: The samples span acute and convalescent COVID-19 from the United States, Italy and Spain.

The CDR3 is made up of 15 amino acids. Germline lookup yields CDR1 SGHAT and CDR2 FQNNGV. V lost 0 bases to trimming and J lost 5 bases, with 13 bases between them. Clones were read by immunoSEQ multiplex PCR, and TCRdb kept only the in-frame ones, dropping some. The sample records 350,000 to 450,000 clones, 75% to 90% being singletons. This sequence originates from a woman between 18 and 29 years old with acute or convalescent COVID-19. Sequenced material: peripheral blood. The V call is TRBV11-2, the J call TRBJ2-5, with D perhaps matching TRBD1 (5 bases). CDR3: CASSLESGSQETQYF. In nucleotides, the CDR3 is TGTGCCAGCAGCTTAGAGTCAGGGTCCCAGGAGACCCAGTACTTC.